These T cell receptor beta chains were read from a single sample in a study of cytomegalovirus exposure and HLA in healthy donors. Method: immunoSEQ multiplex PCR; TCRdb's copy keeps in-frame clones and lacks some. The sample has around 70,000 clones, 94% seen once. Sequences were obtained from PBMCs. The receptors were sampled from a young man in good health and CMV-seropositive. Both conserved end residues are part of each CDR3. The order of the fields is J gene, clone size, D gene, V gene, CDR3 DNA, CDR3 protein. A D gene is named only where the DNA matches it firmly. A row's size may be missing; if present it is once, few, many or a size class.

>TRBJ2-2|NA|NA|TRBV5-1
TGCGCCAGCAGCCCATTTCGGGGACACCTTACCGGGGAGCTGTTTTTT
CASSPFRGHLTGELFF
>TRBJ1-5|NA|NA|TRBV10-3
TGTGCCATCAGTGGAAAAGAGGTAGATCAGCCCCAGCATTTT
CAISGKEVDQPQHF
>TRBJ2-3|NA|NA|TRBV5-1
TGCGCCAGCAGCGCCTTCGGGGGTGTCAGCACAGATACGCAGTATTTT
CASSAFGGVSTDTQYF
>TRBJ1-1|NA|TRBD1|TRBV28
TGTGCCAGCAGTTCGGACAGGGTCACTGAAGCTTTCTTT
CASSSDRVTEAFF
>TRBJ1-1|NA|NA|TRBV5-4
TGTGCCAGCAGCTGGGGAGGTGGAACTGAAGCTTTCTTT
CASSWGGGTEAFF
>TRBJ2-3|NA|TRBD2|TRBV10-3
TGTGCCATCAGTGGAGGGACTAGCCATGACACAGATACGCAGTATTTT
CAISGGTSHDTDTQYF
>TRBJ2-5|NA|TRBD2|TRBV30
TGTGCCTGGAGTCCCGGGACTAGCGAAGAGACCCAGTACTTC
CAWSPGTSEETQYF
>TRBJ2-5|once|TRBD1|TRBV5-1
TGCGCCAGCAGATCCGGGACAGGGCGGGAGACCCAGTACTTC
CASRSGTGRETQYF
>TRBJ2-3|once|NA|TRBV19
TGTGCCAGTAGCACTCAGGGTTTGGTAGATACGCAGTATTTT
CASSTQGLVDTQYF
>TRBJ1-5|NA|NA|TRBV28
TGTGCCAGCGTCAAATCAAGGGGGGGCCAGCCCCAGCATTTT
CASVKSRGGQPQHF
>TRBJ2-7|NA|NA|TRBV7-9
TGTGCCAGCACCCGCAAAGGGGGATCCGAGCAGTACTTC
CASTRKGGSEQYF
>TRBJ2-7|NA|TRBD1|TRBV5-1
TGCGCCAGCAGGGAGATACAGGGGTCGCTGCCATCCTACGAGCAGTACTTC
CASREIQGSLPSYEQYF
>TRBJ2-3|NA|NA|TRBV27
TGTGCCAGCAGTTTATTAGATAAGCGTCTTAGCACAGATACGCAGTATTTT
CASSLLDKRLSTDTQYF
>TRBJ2-1|NA|NA|TRBV7-8
TGTGCCAGCAGCTTAGTACTAATCGGAGACGTCTACAATGAGCAGTTCTTC
CASSLVLIGDVYNEQFF
>TRBJ2-7|NA|TRBD2|TRBV19
TGTGCCAGTAGTACGCTAGCGGGAGGGCGCTACGAGCAGTACTTC
CASSTLAGGRYEQYF
>TRBJ2-1|NA|TRBD2|TRBV29-1
TGCAGCGCAAAGGGGCAGTCGAAGACTAGCGGCCCGGGGGAGCAGTTCTTC
CSAKGQSKTSGPGEQFF
>TRBJ1-5|NA|NA|TRBV19
TGTGCCAGTAGTTTGGGCTACAATCAGCCCCAGCATTTT
CASSLGYNQPQHF
>TRBJ2-7|NA|NA|TRBV6-6
TGTGCCAGCGTAGGGGCGCACTCCTACGAGCAGTACTTC
CASVGAHSYEQYF
>TRBJ2-1|NA|NA|TRBV6-1
TGTGCCAGCAGCGCGGGACCTTACAATGAGCAGTTCTTC
CASSAGPYNEQFF
>TRBJ2-3|NA|NA|TRBV6-1
TGTGCCAGCAGTGTAGACAGTAGCACAGATACGCAGTATTTT
CASSVDSSTDTQYF
>TRBJ2-7|NA|NA|TRBV10-3
TGTGCCATCACCCCCTCGCGGGGACTCGAGGACGAGCAGTACTTC
CAITPSRGLEDEQYF
>TRBJ1-1|NA|TRBD1|TRBV23-1
TGCGCCAGCAGTCAATCAATCGTTGCCCAGACAGGGCCGAACACTGAAGCTTTCTTT
CASSQSIVAQTGPNTEAFF
>TRBJ1-2|once|NA|TRBV19
TGTGCCAGTAGTATCTCAGGCACCCGGATCTATGGCTACACCTTC
CASSISGTRIYGYTF
>TRBJ2-7|NA|TRBD2|TRBV6-4
TGTGCCAGCAGCTACCCCCGGGGACTAAACTACGAGCAGTACTTC
CASSYPRGLNYEQYF
>TRBJ1-5|NA|NA|TRBV19
TGTGCCAGTAGTACCCTCGACAGATACTATAGCAATCAGCCCCAGCATTTT
CASSTLDRYYSNQPQHF
>TRBJ2-4|NA|NA|TRBV4-1
TGCGCCAGCAGCCAACCCACAGGGAAACTAGCCAAAAACATTCAGTACTTC
CASSQPTGKLAKNIQYF
>TRBJ2-7|NA|TRBD1|TRBV7-2
TGTGCCAGCAGCTCAACAGGGGGGAACGAGCAGTACTTC
CASSSTGGNEQYF
>TRBJ1-1|NA|NA|TRBV12-5
TGTGCTAGTGGTTTGGTAACGTCAGGGAACACTGAAGCTTTCTTT
CASGLVTSGNTEAFF
>TRBJ2-7|NA|NA|TRBV30
TGTGCCTCCTCTTGGGGACAAACCTACGAGCAGTACTTC
CASSWGQTYEQYF
>TRBJ1-1|NA|TRBD1|TRBV2
TGTGCCAGCAGCCCCGAGACAGGGGTGTACACTGAAGCTTTCTTT
CASSPETGVYTEAFF
>TRBJ2-3|NA|TRBD2|TRBV19
TGTGCCAGTAGTATAGGTAGCGGGAGAATCCTCCCTCGGCAGTATTTT
CASSIGSGRILPRQYF
>TRBJ1-2|NA|NA|TRBV9
TGTGCCAGCAGCGTAGCTGATCAGGGCCGTGGCTACACCTTC
CASSVADQGRGYTF
>TRBJ2-2|NA|TRBD1|TRBV29-1
TGCAGCGTCCAGGGGCTGGACAGGGTTTCGTCCGGGGAGCTGTTTTTT
CSVQGLDRVSSGELFF
>TRBJ2-2|NA|NA|TRBV5-1
TGCGCCAGCAGCTTGGGTCTGAACACCGGGGAGCTGTTTTTT
CASSLGLNTGELFF
>TRBJ1-2|NA|NA|TRBV21-1
TGTGCCAGCAGCATACTCAGGGGTAACTATGGCTACACCTTC
CASSILRGNYGYTF
>TRBJ2-1|NA|NA|TRBV7-3
TGTGCCAGCAGCGATAGTACGGGAACCGGTGAGCAGTTCTTC
CASSDSTGTGEQFF
>TRBJ1-3|NA|NA|TRBV20-1
TGCAGTGCTAGGGGGGCAAACACCATATATTTT
CSARGANTIYF
>TRBJ2-3|NA|NA|TRBV28
TGTGCCAGCAGTTTAGTGAGAGATACGCAGTATTTT
CASSLVRDTQYF
>TRBJ2-2|NA|NA|TRBV27
TGTGCCAGCAGTTTCCATAACACCGGGGAGCTGTTTTTT
CASSFHNTGELFF
>TRBJ1-1|NA|NA|TRBV19
TGTGCCACTGATGCGGGGGCCAGCACTGAAGCTTTCTTT
CATDAGASTEAFF
>TRBJ2-5|NA|NA|TRBV10-2
TGCGCCAGCAGTGATTTGGGGCCACCCCGAGAGACCCAGTACTTC
CASSDLGPPRETQYF
>TRBJ1-4|NA|NA|TRBV5-1
TGCGCCAGCAGCCTAGGACAGCGTAATGAAAAACTGTTTTTT
CASSLGQRNEKLFF
>TRBJ1-5|NA|NA|TRBV7-8
TGTGCCAGCAGCTTAGTGGGGGGAAGACAGCCCCAGCATTTT
CASSLVGGRQPQHF
>TRBJ2-7|NA|NA|TRBV27
TGTGCCAGCAGTTTTTACCATCAACCCTCTCAAGAACCGGTCCCGCAGTACTTC
CASSFYHQPSQEPVPQYF
>TRBJ1-4|NA|NA|TRBV7-9
TGTGCCAGCAGTTACGAATGGGAGAATGAAAAACTGTTTTTT
CASSYEWENEKLFF
>TRBJ2-7|NA|TRBD2|TRBV28
TGTGCCAGCAGCCCTCCGGGACTAAACTACGAGCAGTACTTC
CASSPPGLNYEQYF
>TRBJ1-5|NA|TRBD1|TRBV28
TGTGCCAGCAGTTTAAGTTCGGGACAGACTACGTATAGCAATCAGCCCCAGCATTTT
CASSLSSGQTTYSNQPQHF
>TRBJ2-3|NA|NA|TRBV18
TGTGCCAGCTCACCACCGGGGGGAGAAGGCACAGATACGCAGTATTTT
CASSPPGGEGTDTQYF
>TRBJ2-3|NA|TRBD2|TRBV5-5
TGTGCCAGCAGCTTGGAGGGGCTAGCGGGTCACACAGATACGCAGTATTTT
CASSLEGLAGHTDTQYF
>TRBJ2-2|NA|NA|TRBV7-3
TGTGCCAGCAGCTTACGGGACACCGGGGAGCTGTTTTTT
CASSLRDTGELFF
>TRBJ2-4|NA|NA|TRBV6-1
TGTGCCAGCAGTGCCACCTTTCGGGAGGCCAAAAACATTCAGTACTTC
CASSATFREAKNIQYF
>TRBJ2-7|NA|TRBD2|TRBV7-3
TGTGCCAGCAGCCCGCGACTAGCGGGAGTAAACGAGCAGTACTTC
CASSPRLAGVNEQYF
>TRBJ2-1|NA|TRBD2|TRBV28
TGTGCCAGCAGTTTCGCTAGCGGGAGGGCCGGTGAGCAGTTCTTC
CASSFASGRAGEQFF
>TRBJ1-5|NA|NA|TRBV6-1
TGTGCCAGCAGTGGCCAGGGAGGAGATCAGCCCCAGCATTTT
CASSGQGGDQPQHF
>TRBJ1-5|NA|NA|TRBV6-1
TGTGCCAGCAGTGAACATGAGGACAATCTCGAGGCACGTAGCAATCAGCCCCAGCATTTT
CASSEHEDNLEARSNQPQHF
>TRBJ1-4|once|TRBD1|TRBV11-2
TGTGCCAGCAGCTTAGACCGACAGGGTAAACTGTTTTTT
CASSLDRQGKLFF
>TRBJ1-2|NA|NA|TRBV9
TGTGCCAGCAGCGGATACCGGGACTCCCTCTATGGCTACACCTTC
CASSGYRDSLYGYTF